This T cell receptor (beta chain) was identified in a study of shared clonotypes between healthy human individuals. Replicate PCRs from sorted subsets contained roughly 190 ng DNA, which is roughly 30,000 T cell genomes. Authors' analysis steps: Junction-only immunoSEQ data arrived without quality scores, meaning filtering differed. Sequencing used immunoSEQ multiplex PCR; TCRdb keeps in-frame clones, though not all of them. V, J and clone size are those of that table, while D and trimming were read from the DNA. The repertoire holds some 1,100,000 clones, with more than 75% as singletons. Whole-study results and caveats: Blood was the only sampled material, and tissue repertoires likely differ.

The CDR3 covers 16 residues. From germline, CDR1 is MRHNA and CDR2 SNTAGT. V was trimmed by 6 bases and J by 1 base, leaving 18 bases between them. This clone occurred once. Its antigen remains unknown. Sequencing was done on a sample of memory CD4+ T cells from PBMCs. Subset reported: CD45RA-negative fraction. This TCR derives from a man in his late teens or twenties in good health. Some clones in this sample may be carry-over from other donors' samples. The chain has TRBV6-4 and TRBJ1-2, with D perhaps TRBD1 (5 bases). Here the CDR3 reads CASRPHTGSLNYGYTF. The DNA of the CDR3 is TGTGCCAGCAGGCCCCACACAGGCAGCCTTAACTATGGCTACACCTTC.